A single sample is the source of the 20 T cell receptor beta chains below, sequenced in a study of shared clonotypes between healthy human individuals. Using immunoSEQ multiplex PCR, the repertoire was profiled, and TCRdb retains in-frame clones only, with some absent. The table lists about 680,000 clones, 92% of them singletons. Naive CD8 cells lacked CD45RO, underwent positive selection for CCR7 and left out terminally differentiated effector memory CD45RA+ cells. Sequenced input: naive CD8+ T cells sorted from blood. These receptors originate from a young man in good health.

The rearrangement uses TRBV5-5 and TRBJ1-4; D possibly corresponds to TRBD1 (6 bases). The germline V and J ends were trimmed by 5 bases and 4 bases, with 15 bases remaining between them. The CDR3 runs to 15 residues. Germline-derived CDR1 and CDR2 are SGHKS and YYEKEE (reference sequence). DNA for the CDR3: TGTGCCAGCAGTAATAACAGGGAGCTTAATGAAAAACTGTTTTTT. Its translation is CASSNNRELNEKLFF.

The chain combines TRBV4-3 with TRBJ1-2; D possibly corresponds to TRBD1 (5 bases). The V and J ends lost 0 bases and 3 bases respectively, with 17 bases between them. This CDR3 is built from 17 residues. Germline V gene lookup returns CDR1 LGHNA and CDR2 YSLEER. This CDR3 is CASSQDSSDTGYYGYTF. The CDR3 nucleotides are TGCGCCAGCAGCCAAGATAGTTCGGACACTGGATACTATGGCTACACCTTC.

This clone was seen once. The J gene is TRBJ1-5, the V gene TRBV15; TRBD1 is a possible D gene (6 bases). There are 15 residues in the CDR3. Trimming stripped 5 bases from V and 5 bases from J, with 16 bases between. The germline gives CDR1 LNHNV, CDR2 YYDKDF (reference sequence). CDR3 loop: CATSVGHRFDQPQHF. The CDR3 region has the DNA TGTGCCACCAGCGTGGGACACCGCTTTGATCAGCCCCAGCATTTT.

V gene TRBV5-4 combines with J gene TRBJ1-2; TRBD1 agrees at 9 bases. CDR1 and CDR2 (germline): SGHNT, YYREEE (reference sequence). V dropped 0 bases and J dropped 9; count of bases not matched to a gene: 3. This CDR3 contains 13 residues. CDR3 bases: TGTGCCAGCAGCTTGGAGGACAGGGGTAGCTACACCTTC. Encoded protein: CASSLEDRGSYTF.

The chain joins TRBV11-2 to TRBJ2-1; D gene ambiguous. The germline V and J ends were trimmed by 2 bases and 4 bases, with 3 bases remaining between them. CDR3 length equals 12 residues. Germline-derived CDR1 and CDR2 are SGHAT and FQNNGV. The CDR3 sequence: CASSLRYNEQFF. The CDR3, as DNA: TGTGCCAGCAGCTTAAGGTACAATGAGCAGTTCTTC.

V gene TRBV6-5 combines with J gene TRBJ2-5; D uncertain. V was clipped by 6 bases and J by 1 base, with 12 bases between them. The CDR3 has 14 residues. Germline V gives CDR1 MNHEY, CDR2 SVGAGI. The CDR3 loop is CASRVVASQETQYF. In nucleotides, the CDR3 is TGTGCCAGCAGGGTAGTCGCCAGCCAAGAGACCCAGTACTTC.

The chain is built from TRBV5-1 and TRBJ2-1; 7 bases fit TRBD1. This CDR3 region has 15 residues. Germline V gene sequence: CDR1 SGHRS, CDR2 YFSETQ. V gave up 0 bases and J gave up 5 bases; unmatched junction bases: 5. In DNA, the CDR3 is TGCGCCAGCAGCTTGGGACAGGGTTCGAACAATGAGCAGTTCTTC. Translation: CASSLGQGSNNEQFF.

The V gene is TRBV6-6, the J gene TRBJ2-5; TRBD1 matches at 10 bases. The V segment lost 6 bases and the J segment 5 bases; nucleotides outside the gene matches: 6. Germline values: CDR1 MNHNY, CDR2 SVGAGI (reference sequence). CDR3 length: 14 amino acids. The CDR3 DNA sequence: TGTGCCAGCAGGGACAGGGGGTTCGGGGAGACCCAGTACTTC. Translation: CASRDRGFGETQYF.

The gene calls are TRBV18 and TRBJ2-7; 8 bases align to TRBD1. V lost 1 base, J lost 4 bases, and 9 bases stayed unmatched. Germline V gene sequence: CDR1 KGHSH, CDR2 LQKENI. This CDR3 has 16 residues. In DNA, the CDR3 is TGTGCCAGCTCACCACAATCCGACAGGGGCAAATACGAGCAGTACTTC. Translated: CASSPQSDRGKYEQYF.

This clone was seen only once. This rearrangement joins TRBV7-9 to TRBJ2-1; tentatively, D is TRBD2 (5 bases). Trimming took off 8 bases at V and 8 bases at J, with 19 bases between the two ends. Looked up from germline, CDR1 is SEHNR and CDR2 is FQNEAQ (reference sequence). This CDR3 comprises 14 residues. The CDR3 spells CASGETATNDEQFF. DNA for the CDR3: TGTGCCAGCGGCGAAACAGCGACTAACGATGAGCAGTTCTTC.

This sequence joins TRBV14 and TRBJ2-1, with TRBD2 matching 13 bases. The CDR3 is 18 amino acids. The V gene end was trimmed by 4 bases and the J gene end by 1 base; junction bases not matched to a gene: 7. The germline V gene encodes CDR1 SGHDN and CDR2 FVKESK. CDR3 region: CASSPGGLAGPSYNEQFF. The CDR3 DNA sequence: TGTGCCAGCAGCCCCGGGGGACTAGCGGGGCCGTCCTACAATGAGCAGTTCTTC.

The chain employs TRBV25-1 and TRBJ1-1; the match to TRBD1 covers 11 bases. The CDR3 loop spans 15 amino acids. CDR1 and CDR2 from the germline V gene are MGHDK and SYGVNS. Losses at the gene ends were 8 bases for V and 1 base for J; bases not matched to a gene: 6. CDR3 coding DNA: TGTGCCAGCGAGAGGACAGGGGGCAGGAACACTGAAGCTTTCTTT. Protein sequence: CASERTGGRNTEAFF.

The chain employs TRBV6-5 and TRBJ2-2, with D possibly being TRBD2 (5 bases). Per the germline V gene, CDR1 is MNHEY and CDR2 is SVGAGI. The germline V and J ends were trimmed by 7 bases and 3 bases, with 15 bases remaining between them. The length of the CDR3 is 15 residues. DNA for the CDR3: TGTGCCAGCAATCAAGTTAGAGCGGACACCGGGGAGCTGTTTTTT. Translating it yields CASNQVRADTGELFF.

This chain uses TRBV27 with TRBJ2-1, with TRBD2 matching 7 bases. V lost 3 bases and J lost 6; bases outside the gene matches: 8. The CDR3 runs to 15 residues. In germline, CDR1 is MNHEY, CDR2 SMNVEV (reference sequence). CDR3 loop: CASSFASGSLNEQFF. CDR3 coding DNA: TGTGCCAGCAGTTTTGCTAGCGGTTCTCTCAATGAGCAGTTCTTC.

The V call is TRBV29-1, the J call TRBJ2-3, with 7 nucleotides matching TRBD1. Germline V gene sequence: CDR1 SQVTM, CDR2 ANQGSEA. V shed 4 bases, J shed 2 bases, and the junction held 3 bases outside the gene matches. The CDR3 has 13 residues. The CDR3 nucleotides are TGCAGCGTTGGACAGGGACCCACAGATACGCAGTATTTT. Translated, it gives CSVGQGPTDTQYF.

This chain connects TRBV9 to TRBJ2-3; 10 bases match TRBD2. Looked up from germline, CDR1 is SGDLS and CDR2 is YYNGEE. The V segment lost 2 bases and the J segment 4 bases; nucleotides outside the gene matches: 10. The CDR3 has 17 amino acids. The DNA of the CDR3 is TGTGCCAGCAGCGTCGGGCTAGCGGGAGCGGGGGCAGATACGCAGTATTTT. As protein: CASSVGLAGAGADTQYF.

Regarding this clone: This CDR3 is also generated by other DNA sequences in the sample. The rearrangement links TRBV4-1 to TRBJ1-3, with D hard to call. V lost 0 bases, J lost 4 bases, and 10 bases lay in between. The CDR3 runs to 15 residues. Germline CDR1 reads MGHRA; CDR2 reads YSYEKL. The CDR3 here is CASSQDLGSGNTIYF. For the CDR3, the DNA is TGCGCCAGCAGCCAAGATCTGGGGAGCGGAAACACCATATATTTT.

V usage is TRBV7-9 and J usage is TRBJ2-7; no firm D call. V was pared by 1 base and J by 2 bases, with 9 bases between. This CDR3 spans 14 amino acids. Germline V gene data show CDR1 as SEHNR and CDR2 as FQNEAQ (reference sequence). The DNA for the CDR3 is TGTGCCAGCAGCTTAGAAGAACGAACCTACGAGCAGTACTTC. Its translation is CASSLEERTYEQYF.

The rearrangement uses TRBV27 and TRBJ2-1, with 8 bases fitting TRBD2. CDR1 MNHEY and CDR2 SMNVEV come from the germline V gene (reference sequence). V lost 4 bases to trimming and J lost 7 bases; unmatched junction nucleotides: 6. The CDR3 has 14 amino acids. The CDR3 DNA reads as TGTGCCAGCAGTTCAGCGGGAGCTCAGAATGAGCAGTTCTTC. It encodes CASSSAGAQNEQFF.

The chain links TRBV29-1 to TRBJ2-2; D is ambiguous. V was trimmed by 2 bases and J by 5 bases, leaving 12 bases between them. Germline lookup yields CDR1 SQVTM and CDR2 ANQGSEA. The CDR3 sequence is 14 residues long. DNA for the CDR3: TGCAGCGTTGAATCGCCGGCCGTAACCGGGGAGCTGTTTTTT. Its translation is CSVESPAVTGELFF.